This T cell receptor (beta chain) was identified in a study of graft-versus-host responses after intestinal transplantation. Study at large: Transplants were multivisceral, liver-intestinal, or isolated intestinal. Anti-thymocyte globulin served as induction for all recipients, who then took tacrolimus and steroids for about 3 years.

Using immunoSEQ multiplex PCR, the repertoire was profiled, and TCRdb retains in-frame clones only, with some absent. The sample has about 13,000 clones; 74% are singletons. Grafts had their tissue processed, releasing intraepithelial and lamina propria lymphocytes. This CDR3 comprises 13 residues. With 3 bases removed from V and 1 base from J, the gap between germline ends came to 6 bases. Germline V gives CDR1 LNHNV, CDR2 YYDKDF (reference sequence). Study-level points and caveats: The presence of high graft-versus-host to host-versus-graft clonal ratios in allografts characterized patients with graft-donor T cell macrochimerism. There was an association between peak levels of circulating GvH clones and early post-transplant HvG declines.

In regard to this clone: Its target is unknown.

This TCR came from a human patient who received an intestinal transplant, so some T cells may come from the graft donor. The material was ileum tissue, obtained 16 days after intestinal transplant. V is TRBV15 and J is TRBJ1-2; D unresolved. In DNA, the CDR3 is TGTGCCACCAGCAGTGTAGTTAACTATGGCTACACCTTC. Amino acids: CATSSVVNYGYTF.